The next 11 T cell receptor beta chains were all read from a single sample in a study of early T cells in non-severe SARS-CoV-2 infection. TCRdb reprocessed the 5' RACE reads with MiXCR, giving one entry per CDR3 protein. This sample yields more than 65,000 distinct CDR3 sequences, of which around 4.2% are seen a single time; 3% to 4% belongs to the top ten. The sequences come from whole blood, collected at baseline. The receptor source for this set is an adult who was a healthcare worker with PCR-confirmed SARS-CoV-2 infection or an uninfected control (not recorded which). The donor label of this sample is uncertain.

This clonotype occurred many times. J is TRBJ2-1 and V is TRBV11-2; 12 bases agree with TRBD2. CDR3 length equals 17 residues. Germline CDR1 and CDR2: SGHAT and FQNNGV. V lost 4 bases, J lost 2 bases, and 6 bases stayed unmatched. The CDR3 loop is CASSWSSGGATYNEQFF. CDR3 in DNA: TGTGCCAGCAGCTGGTCTAGCGGGGGGGCCACCTACAATGAGCAGTTCTTC.

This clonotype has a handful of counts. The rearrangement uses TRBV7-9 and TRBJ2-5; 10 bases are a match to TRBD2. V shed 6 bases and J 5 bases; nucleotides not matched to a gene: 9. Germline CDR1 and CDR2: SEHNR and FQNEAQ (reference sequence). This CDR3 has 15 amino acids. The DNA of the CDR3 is TGTGCCAGCAGTTTTGGTCTAGCGGGGGTGGAGACCCAGTACTTC. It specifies CASSFGLAGVETQYF.

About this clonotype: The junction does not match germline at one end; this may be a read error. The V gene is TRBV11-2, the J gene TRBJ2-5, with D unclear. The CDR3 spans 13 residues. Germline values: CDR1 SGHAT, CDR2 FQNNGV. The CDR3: CASNLASQETQYF. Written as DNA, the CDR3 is TGTGCCAGCAACTTAGCATCCCAAGAGACCCAGTACTTC.

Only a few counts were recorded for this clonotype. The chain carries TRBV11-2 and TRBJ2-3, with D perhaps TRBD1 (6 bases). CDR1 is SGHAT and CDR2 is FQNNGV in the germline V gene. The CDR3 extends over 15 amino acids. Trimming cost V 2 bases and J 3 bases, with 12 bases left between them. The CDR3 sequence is CASSLSGRGTDTQYF. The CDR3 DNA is TGTGCCAGCAGCTTATCTGGCAGGGGAACAGATACGCAGTATTTT.

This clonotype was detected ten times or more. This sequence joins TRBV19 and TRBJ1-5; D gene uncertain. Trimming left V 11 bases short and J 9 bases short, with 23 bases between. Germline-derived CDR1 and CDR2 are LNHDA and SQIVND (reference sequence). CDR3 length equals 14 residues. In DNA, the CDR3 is TGTGCCTCCACAGCCCGGACGGGTGATCGGCCCCAGCATTTT. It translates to CASTARTGDRPQHF. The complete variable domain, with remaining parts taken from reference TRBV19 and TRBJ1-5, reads DGGITQSPKYLFRKEGQNVTLSCEQNLNHDAMYWYRQDPGQGLRLIYYSQIVNDFQKGDIAEGYSVSREKKESFPLTVTSAQKNPTAFYLCASTARTGDRPQHFGDGTRLSIL.

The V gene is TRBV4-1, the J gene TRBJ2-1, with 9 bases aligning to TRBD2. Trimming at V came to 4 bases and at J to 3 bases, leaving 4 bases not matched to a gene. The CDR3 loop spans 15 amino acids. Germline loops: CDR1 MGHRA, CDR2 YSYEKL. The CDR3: CASSRGGANYNEQFF. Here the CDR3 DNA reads TGCGCCAGCAGCCGCGGGGGGGCAAACTACAATGAGCAGTTCTTC.

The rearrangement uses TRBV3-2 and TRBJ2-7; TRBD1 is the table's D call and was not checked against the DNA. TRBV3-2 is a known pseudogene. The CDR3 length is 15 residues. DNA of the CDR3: TGTGCCAGCAGCCGACCAGGGCGGTGGTTCTACGAGCAGTACTTC. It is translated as CASSRPGRWFYEQYF.

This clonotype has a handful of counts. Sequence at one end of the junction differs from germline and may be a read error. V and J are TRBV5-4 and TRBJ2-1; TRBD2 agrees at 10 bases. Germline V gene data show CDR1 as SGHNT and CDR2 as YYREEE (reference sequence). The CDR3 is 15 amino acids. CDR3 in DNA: TGTGCCAACAGCGGGGGACTAGCGACTTACAATGAGCAGTTCTTC. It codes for CANSGGLATYNEQFF.

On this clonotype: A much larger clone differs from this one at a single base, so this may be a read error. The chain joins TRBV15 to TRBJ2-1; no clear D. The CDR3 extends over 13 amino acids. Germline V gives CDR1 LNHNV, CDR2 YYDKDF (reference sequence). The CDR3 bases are TGTGTCACCAGCAGAGATAGATACAATGAGCAGTTCTTC. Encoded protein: CVTSRDRYNEQFF.

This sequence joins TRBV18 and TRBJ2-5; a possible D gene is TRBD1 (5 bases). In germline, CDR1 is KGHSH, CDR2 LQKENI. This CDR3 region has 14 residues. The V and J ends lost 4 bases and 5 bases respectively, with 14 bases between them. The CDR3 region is CASSLRQSEETQYF. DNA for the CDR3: TGTGCCAGCTCACTACGACAGTCGGAGGAGACCCAGTACTTC. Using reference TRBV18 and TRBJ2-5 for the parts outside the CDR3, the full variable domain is NAGVMQNPRHLVRRRGQEARLRCSPMKGHSHVYWYRQLPEEGLKFMVYLQKENIIDESGMPKERFSAEFPKEGPSILRIQQVVRGDSAAYFCASSLRQSEETQYFGPGTRLLVL.

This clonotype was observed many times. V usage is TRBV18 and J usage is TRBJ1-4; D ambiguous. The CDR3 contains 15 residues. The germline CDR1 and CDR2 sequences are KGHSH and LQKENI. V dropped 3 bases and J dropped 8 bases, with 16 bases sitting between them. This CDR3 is CASSPTTGLGEKLFF. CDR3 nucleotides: TGTGCCAGCTCACCTACGACCGGGCTCGGGGAAAAACTGTTTTTT. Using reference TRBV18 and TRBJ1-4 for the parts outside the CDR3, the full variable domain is NAGVMQNPRHLVRRRGQEARLRCSPMKGHSHVYWYRQLPEEGLKFMVYLQKENIIDESGMPKERFSAEFPKEGPSILRIQQVVRGDSAAYFCASSPTTGLGEKLFFGSGTQLSVL.